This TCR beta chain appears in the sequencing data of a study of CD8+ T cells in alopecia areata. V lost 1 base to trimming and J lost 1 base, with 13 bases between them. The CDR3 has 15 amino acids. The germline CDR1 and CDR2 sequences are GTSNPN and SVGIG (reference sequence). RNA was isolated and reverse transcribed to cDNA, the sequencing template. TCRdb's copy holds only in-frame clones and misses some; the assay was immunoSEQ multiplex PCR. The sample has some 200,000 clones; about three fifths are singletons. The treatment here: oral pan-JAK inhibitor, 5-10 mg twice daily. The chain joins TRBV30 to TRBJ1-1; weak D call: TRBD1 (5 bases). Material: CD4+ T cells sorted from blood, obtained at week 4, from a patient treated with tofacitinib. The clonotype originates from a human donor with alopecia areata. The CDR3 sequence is CAWSAYRSTNTEAFF. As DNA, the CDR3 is TGTGCCTGGAGTGCTTACAGGTCTACGAACACTGAAGCTTTCTTT.